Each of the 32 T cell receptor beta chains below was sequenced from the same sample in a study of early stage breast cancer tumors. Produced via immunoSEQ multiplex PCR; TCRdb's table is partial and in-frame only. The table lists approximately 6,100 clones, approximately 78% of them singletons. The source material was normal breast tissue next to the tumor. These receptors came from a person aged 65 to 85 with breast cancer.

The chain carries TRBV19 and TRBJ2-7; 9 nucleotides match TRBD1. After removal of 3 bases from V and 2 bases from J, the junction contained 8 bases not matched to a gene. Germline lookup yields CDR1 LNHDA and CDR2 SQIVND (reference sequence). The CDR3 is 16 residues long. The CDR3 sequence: CASSIGWTGAPYEQYF. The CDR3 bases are TGTGCCAGTAGTATCGGATGGACAGGGGCCCCCTACGAGCAGTACTTC.

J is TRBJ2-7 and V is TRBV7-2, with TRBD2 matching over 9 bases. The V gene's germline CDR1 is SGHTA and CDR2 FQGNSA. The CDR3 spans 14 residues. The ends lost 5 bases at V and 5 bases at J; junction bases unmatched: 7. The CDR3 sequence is CASSPTLAGDEQYF. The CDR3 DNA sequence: TGTGCCAGCAGCCCGACACTAGCGGGTGACGAGCAGTACTTC.

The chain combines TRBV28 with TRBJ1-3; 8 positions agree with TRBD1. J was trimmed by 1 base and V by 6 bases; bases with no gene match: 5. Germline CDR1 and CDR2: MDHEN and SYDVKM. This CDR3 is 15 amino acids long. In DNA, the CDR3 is TGTGCCAGCAGGACCGACAGGGGATCTGGAAACACCATATATTTT. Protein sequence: CASRTDRGSGNTIYF.

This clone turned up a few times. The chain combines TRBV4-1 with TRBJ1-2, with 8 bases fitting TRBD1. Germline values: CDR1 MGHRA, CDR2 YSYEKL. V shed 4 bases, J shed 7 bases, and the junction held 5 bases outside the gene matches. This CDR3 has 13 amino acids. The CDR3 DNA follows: TGCGCCAGCAGCCTGGACAGGGACGGTGGCTACACCTTC. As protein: CASSLDRDGGYTF.

The CDR3 protein is CASSPRSGSSYNEQFF. The CDR3 coding sequence is TGTGCCAGCAGCCCGCGCAGCGGGAGTTCTTACAATGAGCAGTTCTTC. V usage is TRBV9 and J usage is TRBJ2-1; 8 bases are a match to TRBD2. Trimming took 4 bases from V and 4 from J; bases not matched to a gene: 10. This CDR3 contains 16 residues. In germline, CDR1 is SGDLS, CDR2 YYNGEE.

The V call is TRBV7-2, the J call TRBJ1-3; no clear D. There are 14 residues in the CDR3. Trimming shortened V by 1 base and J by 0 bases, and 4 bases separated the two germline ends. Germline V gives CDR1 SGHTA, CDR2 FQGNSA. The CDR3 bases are TGTGCCAGCAGCTTAGATAGCTCTGGAAACACCATATATTTT. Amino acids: CASSLDSSGNTIYF.

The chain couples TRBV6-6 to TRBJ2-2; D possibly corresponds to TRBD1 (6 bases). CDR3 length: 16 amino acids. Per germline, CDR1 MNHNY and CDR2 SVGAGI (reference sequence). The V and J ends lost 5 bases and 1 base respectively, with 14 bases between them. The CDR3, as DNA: TGTGCCAGCAGTCACCACAGGGAGTTGAACACCGGGGAGCTGTTTTTT. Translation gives CASSHHRELNTGELFF.

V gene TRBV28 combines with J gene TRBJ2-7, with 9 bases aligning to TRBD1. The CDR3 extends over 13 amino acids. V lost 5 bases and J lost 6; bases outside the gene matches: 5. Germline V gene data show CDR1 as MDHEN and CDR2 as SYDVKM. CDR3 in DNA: TGTGCCAGCAGTCCGGGACAGGGAGGCGAGCAGTACTTC. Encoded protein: CASSPGQGGEQYF.

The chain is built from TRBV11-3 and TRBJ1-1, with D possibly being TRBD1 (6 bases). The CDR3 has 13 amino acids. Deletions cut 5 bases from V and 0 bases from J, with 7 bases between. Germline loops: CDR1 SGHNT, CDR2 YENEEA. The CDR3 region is CASSRQVNTEAFF. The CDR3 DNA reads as TGTGCCAGCAGCAGACAGGTGAACACTGAAGCTTTCTTT.

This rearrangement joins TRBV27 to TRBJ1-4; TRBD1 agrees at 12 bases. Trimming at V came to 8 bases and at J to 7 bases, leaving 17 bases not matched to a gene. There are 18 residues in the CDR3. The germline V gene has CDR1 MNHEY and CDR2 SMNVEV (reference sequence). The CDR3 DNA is TGTGCCAGCGGGTTTGGCCGGGGACAGGGGGCGTCGAGTGAAAAACTGTTTTTT. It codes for CASGFGRGQGASSEKLFF.

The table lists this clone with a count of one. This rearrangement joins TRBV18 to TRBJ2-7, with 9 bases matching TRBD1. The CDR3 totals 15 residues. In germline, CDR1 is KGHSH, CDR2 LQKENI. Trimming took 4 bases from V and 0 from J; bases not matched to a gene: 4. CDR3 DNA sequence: TGTGCCAGCTCACTCGGACAGGGGCCCTCCTACGAGCAGTACTTC. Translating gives CASSLGQGPSYEQYF.

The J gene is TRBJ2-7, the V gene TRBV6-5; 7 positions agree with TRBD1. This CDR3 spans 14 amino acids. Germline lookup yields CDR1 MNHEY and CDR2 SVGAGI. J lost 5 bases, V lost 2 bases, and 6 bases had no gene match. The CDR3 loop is CASSYRQGDDEQYF. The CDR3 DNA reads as TGTGCCAGCAGTTACCGGCAGGGGGATGACGAGCAGTACTTC.

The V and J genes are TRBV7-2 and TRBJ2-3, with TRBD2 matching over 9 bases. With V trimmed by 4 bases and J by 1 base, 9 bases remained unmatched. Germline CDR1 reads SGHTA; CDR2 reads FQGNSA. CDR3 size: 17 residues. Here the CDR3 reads CASSSFPLAGGTDTQYF. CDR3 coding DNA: TGTGCCAGCAGCTCATTCCCTTTAGCGGGAGGCACAGATACGCAGTATTTT. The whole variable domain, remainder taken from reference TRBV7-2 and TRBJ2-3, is GAGVSQSPSNKVTEKGKDVELRCDPISGHTALYWYRQSLGQGLEFLIYFQGNSAPDKSGLPSDRFSAERTGGSVSTLTIQRTQQEDSAVYLCASSSFPLAGGTDTQYFGPGTRLTVL.

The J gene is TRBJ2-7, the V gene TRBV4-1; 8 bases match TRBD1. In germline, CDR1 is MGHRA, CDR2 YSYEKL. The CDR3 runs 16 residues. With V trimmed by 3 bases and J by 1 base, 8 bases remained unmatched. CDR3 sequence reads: CASSQGPDRASYEQYF. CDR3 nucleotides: TGCGCCAGCAGCCAGGGACCGGACAGGGCATCCTACGAGCAGTACTTC.

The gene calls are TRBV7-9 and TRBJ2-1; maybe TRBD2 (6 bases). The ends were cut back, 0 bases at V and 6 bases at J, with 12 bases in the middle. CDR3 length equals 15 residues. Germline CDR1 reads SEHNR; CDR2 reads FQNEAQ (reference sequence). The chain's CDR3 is CASSLAGRLGNEQFF. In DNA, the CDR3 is TGTGCCAGCAGCTTAGCAGGACGACTAGGCAATGAGCAGTTCTTC. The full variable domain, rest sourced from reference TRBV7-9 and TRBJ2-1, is DTGVSQNPRHKITKRGQNVTFRCDPISEHNRLYWYRQTLGQGPEFLTYFQNEAQLEKSRLLSDRFSAERPKGSFSTLEIQRTEQGDSAMYLCASSLAGRLGNEQFFGPGTRLTVL.

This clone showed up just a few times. The CDR3 loop is CSLSRDRGGNTIYF. CDR3 bases: TGCAGTCTCTCCCGGGACAGGGGTGGAAACACCATATATTTT. V and J are TRBV29-1 and TRBJ1-3, with 10 bases lining up with TRBD1. This CDR3 is built from 14 residues. Germline CDR1 SQVTM, CDR2 ANQGSEA.

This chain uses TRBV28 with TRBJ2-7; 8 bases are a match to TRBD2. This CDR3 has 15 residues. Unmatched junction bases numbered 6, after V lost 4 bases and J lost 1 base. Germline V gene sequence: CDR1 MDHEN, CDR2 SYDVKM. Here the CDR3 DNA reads TGTGCCAGCAGTTCCCGCCCTAGCGGGTCCTACGAGCAGTACTTC. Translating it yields CASSSRPSGSYEQYF.

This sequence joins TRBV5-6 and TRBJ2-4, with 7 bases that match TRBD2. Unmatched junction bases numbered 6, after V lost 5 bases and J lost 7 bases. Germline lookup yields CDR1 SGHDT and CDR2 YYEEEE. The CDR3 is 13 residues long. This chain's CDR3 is CASSLGGMNIQYF. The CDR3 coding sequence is TGTGCCAGCAGTCTGGGAGGGATGAACATTCAGTACTTC.

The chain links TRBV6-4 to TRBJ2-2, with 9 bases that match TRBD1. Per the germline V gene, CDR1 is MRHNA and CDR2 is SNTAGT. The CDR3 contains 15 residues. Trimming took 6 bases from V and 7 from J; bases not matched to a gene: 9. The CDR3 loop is CASSPIQGQGGELFF. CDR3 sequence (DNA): TGTGCCAGCAGCCCCATACAGGGACAGGGCGGGGAGCTGTTTTTT.

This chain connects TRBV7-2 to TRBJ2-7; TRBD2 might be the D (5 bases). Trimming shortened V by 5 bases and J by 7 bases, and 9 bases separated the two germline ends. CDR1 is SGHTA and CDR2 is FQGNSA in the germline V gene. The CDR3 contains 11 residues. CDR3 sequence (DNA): TGTGCCAGCAGCGCTGGCGGGGAGCAGTACTTC. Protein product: CASSAGGEQYF.

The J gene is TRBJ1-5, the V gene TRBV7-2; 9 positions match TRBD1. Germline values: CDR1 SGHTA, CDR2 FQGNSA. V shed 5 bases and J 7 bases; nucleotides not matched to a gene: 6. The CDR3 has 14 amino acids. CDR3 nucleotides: TGTGCCAGCAGCCTCACAGGGGGCGGCCAGCCCCAGCATTTT. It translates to CASSLTGGGQPQHF.

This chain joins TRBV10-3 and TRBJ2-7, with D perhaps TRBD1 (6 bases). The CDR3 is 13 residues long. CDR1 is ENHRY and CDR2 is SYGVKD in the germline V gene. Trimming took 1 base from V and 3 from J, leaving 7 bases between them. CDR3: CAISELDSYEQYF. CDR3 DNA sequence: TGTGCCATCAGTGAGTTGGACAGCTACGAGCAGTACTTC.

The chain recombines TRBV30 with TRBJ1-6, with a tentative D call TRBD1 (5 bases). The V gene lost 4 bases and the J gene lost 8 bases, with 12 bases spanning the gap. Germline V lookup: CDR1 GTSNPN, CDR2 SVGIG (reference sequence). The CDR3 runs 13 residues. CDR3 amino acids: CAWIGQGHSPLHF. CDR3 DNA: TGTGCCTGGATCGGGCAGGGTCATTCACCCCTCCACTTT.

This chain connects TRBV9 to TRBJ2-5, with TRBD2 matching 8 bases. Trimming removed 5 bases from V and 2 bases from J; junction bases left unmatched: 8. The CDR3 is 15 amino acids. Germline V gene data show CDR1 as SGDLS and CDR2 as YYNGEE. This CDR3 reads CASSPPRGGQETQYF. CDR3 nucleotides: TGTGCCAGCAGTCCACCCCGGGGGGGGCAAGAGACCCAGTACTTC.

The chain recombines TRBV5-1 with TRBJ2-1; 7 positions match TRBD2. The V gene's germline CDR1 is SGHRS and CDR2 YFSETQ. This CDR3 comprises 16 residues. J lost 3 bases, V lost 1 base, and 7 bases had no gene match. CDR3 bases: TGCGCCAGCAGCTTGTTGGCGAGCGGGATCTACAATGAGCAGTTCTTC. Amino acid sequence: CASSLLASGIYNEQFF. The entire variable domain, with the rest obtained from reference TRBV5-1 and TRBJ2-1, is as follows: KAGVTQTPRYLIKTRGQQVTLSCSPISGHRSVSWYQQTPGQGLQFLFEYFSETQRNKGNFPGRFSGRQFSNSRSEMNVSTLELGDSALYLCASSLLASGIYNEQFFGPGTRLTVL.

The CDR3, as DNA: TGTGCCAGCAGCCAAGATAGAGACAGGCGAACCGGGGAGCTGTTTTTT. It codes for CASSQDRDRRTGELFF. The rearrangement links TRBV4-2 to TRBJ2-2, with a weak D call TRBD1 (6 bases). The germline CDR1 and CDR2 sequences are LGHNA and YNFKEQ. The CDR3 sequence is 16 residues long. Deletions cut 0 bases from V and 5 bases from J, with 13 bases between.

CDR3 protein: CASSRSNYGYTF. As DNA, the CDR3 is TGTGCCAGCAGTCGCAGTAACTATGGCTACACCTTC. The rearrangement uses TRBV28 and TRBJ1-2, with D unclear. The CDR3 is made up of 12 amino acids. Trimming took off 5 bases at V and 1 base at J, with 5 bases between the two ends. Germline assignment: CDR1 MDHEN and CDR2 SYDVKM.

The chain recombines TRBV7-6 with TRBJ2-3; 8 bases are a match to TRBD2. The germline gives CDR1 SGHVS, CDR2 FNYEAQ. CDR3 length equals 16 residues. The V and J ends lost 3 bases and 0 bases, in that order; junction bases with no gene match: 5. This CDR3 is CASSLTGTRSTDTQYF. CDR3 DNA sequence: TGTGCCAGCAGCTTGACCGGGACTAGGAGCACAGATACGCAGTATTTT.

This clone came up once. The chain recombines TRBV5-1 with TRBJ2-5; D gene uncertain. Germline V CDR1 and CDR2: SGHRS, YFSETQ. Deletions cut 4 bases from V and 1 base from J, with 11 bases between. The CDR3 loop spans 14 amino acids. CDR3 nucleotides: TGCGCCAGCAGCCCCCACACCATCCAAGAGACCCAGTACTTC. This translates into CASSPHTIQETQYF.

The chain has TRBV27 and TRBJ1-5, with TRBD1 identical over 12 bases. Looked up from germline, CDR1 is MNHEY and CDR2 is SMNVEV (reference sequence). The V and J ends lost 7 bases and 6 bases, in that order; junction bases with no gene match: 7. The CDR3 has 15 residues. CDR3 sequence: CASKPGQGAGQPQHF. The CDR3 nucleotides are TGTGCCAGCAAGCCGGGACAGGGGGCAGGTCAGCCCCAGCATTTT.

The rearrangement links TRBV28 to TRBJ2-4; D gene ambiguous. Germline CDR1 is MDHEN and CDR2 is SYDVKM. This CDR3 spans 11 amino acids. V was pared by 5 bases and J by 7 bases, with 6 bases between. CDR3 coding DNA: TGTGCCAGCAGTAACCGGAACATTCAGTACTTC. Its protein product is CASSNRNIQYF.

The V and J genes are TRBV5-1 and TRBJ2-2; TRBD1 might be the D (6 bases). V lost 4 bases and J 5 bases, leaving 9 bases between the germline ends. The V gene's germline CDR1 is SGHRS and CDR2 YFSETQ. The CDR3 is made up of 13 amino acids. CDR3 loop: CASSPTGTGELFF. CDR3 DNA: TGCGCCAGCAGCCCCACAGGGACCGGGGAGCTGTTTTTT. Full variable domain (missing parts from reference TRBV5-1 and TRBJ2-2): KAGVTQTPRYLIKTRGQQVTLSCSPISGHRSVSWYQQTPGQGLQFLFEYFSETQRNKGNFPGRFSGRQFSNSRSEMNVSTLELGDSALYLCASSPTGTGELFFGEGSRLTVL.